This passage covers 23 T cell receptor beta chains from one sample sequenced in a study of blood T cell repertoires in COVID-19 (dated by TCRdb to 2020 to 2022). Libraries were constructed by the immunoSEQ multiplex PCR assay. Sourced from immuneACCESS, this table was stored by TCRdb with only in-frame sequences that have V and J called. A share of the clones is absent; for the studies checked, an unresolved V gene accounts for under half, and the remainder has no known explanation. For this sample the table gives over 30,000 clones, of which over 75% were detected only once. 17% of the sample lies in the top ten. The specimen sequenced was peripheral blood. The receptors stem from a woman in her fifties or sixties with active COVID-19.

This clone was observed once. CDR3: CSALAGAPNEQFF. CDR3 DNA: TGCAGCGCCCTAGCGGGAGCCCCCAATGAGCAGTTCTTC. This chain links TRBV29-1 with TRBJ2-1; TRBD2 aligns across 10 bases. Germline CDR1 SQVTM, CDR2 ANQGSEA. The CDR3 is made up of 13 amino acids. Losses at the gene ends were 7 bases for V and 6 bases for J; bases not matched to a gene: 6.

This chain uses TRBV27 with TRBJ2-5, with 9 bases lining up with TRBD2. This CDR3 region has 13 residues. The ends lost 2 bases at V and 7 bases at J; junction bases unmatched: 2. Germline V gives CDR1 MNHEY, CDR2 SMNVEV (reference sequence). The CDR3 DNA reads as TGTGCCAGCAGTTTAGGGCGGGAGGGGACCCAGTACTTC. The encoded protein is CASSLGREGTQYF.

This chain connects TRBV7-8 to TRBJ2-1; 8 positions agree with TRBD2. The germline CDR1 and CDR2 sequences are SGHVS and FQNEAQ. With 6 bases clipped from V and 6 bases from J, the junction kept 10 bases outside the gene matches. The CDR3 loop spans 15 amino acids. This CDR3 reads CASSSPFTSGNEQFF. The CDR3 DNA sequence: TGTGCCAGCAGTTCACCTTTTACTAGCGGCAATGAGCAGTTCTTC.

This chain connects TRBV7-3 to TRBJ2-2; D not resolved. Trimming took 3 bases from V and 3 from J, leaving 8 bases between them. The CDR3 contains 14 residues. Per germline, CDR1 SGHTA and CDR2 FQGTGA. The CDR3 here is CASSLSTDTGELFF. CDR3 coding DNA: TGTGCCAGCAGCTTGAGCACCGACACCGGGGAGCTGTTTTTT. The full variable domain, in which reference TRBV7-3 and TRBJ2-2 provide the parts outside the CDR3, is GAGVSQTPSNKVTEKGKYVELRCDPISGHTALYWYRQSLGQGPEFLIYFQGTGAADDSGLPNDRFFAVRPEGSVSTLKIQRTERGDSAVYLCASSLSTDTGELFFGEGSRLTVL.

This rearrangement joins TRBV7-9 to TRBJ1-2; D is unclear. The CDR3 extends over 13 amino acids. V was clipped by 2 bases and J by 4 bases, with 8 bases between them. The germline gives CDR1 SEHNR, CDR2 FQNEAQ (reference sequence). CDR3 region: CASSLSSSYGYTF. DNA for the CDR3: TGTGCCAGCAGCTTATCTTCCTCCTATGGCTACACCTTC.

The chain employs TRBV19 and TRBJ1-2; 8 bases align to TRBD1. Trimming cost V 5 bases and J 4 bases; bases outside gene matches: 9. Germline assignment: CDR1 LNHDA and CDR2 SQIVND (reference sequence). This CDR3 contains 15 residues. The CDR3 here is CASSEDRAFGYGYTF. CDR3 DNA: TGTGCCAGTAGTGAGGACAGGGCATTTGGCTATGGCTACACCTTC.

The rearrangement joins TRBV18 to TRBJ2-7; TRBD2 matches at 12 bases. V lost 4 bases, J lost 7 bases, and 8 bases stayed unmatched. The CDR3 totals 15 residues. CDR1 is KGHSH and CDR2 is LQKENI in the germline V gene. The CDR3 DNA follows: TGTGCCAGCTCACAACCAGGACTAGCGGGGTTAGAGCAGTACTTC. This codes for CASSQPGLAGLEQYF.

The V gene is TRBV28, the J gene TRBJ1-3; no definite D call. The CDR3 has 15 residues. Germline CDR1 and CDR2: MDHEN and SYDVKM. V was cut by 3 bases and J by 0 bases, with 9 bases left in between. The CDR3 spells CASSLELSSGNTIYF. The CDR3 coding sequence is TGTGCCAGCAGTTTGGAGTTATCCTCTGGAAACACCATATATTTT.

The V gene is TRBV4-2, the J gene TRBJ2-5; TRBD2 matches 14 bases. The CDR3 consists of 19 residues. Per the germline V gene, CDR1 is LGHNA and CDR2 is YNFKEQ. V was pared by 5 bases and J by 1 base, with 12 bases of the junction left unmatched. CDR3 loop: CASSLIGQTSGGGQETQYF. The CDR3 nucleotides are TGTGCCAGCAGCTTAATCGGCCAGACTAGCGGGGGGGGCCAAGAGACCCAGTACTTC.

CDR3 bases: TGTGCCAGCAGCCAAAGGACAGGGGGACCAGATACGCAGTATTTT. This gives the protein CASSQRTGGPDTQYF. This chain joins TRBV3-1 (or the pseudogene TRBV3-2) and TRBJ2-3; TRBD1 matches 10 bases. The CDR3 totals 15 residues. The germline V gene has CDR1 LGHDT and CDR2 YNNKEL (reference sequence). The V gene end was trimmed by 2 bases and the J gene end by 4 bases; junction bases not matched to a gene: 3.

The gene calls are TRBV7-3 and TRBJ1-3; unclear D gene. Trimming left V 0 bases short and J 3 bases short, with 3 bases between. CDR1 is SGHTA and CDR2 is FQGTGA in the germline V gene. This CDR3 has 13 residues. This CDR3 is CASSLTYGNTIYF. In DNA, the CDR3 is TGTGCCAGCAGCTTAACGTATGGAAACACCATATATTTT.

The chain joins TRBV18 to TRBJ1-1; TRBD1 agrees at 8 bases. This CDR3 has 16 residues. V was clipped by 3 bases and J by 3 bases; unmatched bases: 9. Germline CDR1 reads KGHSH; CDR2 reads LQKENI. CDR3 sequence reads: CASSPRTGHSHTEAFF. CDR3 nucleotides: TGTGCCAGCTCACCTAGGACAGGGCATAGTCACACTGAAGCTTTCTTT.

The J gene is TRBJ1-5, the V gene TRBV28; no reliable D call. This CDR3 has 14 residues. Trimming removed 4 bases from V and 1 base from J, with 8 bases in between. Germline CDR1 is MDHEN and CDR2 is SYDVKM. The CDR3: CASSSENSNQPQHF. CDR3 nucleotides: TGTGCCAGCAGTTCGGAGAACAGCAATCAGCCCCAGCATTTT.

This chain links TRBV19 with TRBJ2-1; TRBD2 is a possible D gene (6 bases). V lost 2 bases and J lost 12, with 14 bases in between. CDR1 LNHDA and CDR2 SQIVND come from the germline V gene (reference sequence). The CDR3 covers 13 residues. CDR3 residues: CASSIPPVTRQFF. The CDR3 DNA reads TGTGCCAGTAGTATACCCCCGGTGACTAGGCAGTTCTTC.

CDR3 protein: CASRRRAGVGDTQYF. The CDR3 region has the DNA TGTGCCAGCAGGAGAAGAGCAGGGGTAGGAGATACGCAGTATTTT. The J gene is TRBJ2-3, the V gene TRBV2, with a possible D match to TRBD1 (6 bases). Germline assignment: CDR1 SNHLY and CDR2 FYNNEI. CDR3 length: 15 amino acids. Trimming cost V 6 bases and J 5 bases, with 18 bases left between them. The full variable domain, in which reference TRBV2 and TRBJ2-3 provide the parts outside the CDR3, is EPEVTQTPSHQVTQMGQEVILRCVPISNHLYFYWYRQILGQKVEFLVSFYNNEISEKSEIFDDQFSVERPDGSNFTLKIRSTKLEDSAMYFCASRRRAGVGDTQYFGPGTRLTVL.

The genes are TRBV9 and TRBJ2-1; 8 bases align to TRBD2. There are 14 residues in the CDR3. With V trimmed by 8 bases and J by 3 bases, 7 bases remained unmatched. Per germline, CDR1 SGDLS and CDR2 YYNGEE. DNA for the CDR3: TGTGCCAGTGAGGGCGGGGGGTTCTACAATGAGCAGTTCTTC. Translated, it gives CASEGGGFYNEQFF.

The CDR3 reads CASLISFYFRASGFSNEQFF. As DNA, the CDR3 is TGTGCCAGTTTGATCTCTTTCTATTTCAGGGCTAGCGGGTTCAGCAATGAGCAGTTCTTC. J is TRBJ2-1 and V is TRBV7-3; 8 nucleotides match TRBD2. The CDR3 consists of 20 residues. The germline gives CDR1 SGHTA, CDR2 FQGTGA. The junction had 28 bases not matched to a gene; V was cut back by 9 bases and J by 6 bases.

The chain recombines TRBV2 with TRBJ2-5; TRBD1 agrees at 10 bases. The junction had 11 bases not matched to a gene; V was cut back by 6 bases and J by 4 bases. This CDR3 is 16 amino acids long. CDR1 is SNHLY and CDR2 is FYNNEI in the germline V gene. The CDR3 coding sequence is TGTGCCAGCAGATCCCAGCCGGGACAGGGGTCAGAGACCCAGTACTTC. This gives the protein CASRSQPGQGSETQYF.

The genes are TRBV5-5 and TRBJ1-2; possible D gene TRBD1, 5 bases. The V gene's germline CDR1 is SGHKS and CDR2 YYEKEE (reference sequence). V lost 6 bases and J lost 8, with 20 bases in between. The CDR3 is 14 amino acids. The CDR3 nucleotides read TGTGCCAGCACCTCCGGCGGGGGAATTCGGGGCTACACCTTC. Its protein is CASTSGGGIRGYTF. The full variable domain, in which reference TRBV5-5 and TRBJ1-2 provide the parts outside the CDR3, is DAGVTQSPTHLIKTRGQQVTLRCSPISGHKSVSWYQQVLGQGPQFIFQYYEKEERGRGNFPDRFSARQFPNYSSELNVNALLLGDSALYLCASTSGGGIRGYTFGSGTRLTVV.

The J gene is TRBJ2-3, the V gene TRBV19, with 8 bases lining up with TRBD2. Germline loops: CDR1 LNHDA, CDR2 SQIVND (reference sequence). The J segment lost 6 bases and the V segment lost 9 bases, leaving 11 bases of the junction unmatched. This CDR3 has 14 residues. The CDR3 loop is CASAGTRSADTQYF. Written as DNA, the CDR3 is TGTGCCAGCGCCGGGACTAGGAGCGCGGATACGCAGTATTTT.

CDR3 bases: TGTGCCAGCAGCACAGGGGGCGGGCAGCCCCAGCATTTT. It codes for CASSTGGGQPQHF. This chain links TRBV5-6 with TRBJ1-5; 9 bases match TRBD1. This CDR3 is 13 amino acids long. Germline V gene lookup returns CDR1 SGHDT and CDR2 YYEEEE. J gave up 7 bases and V 4 bases, and 3 bases lay outside the gene matches.

CDR3 region: CASSHHPTGANVLTF. CDR3 nucleotide sequence: TGTGCCAGTAGCCACCACCCTACCGGGGCCAACGTCCTGACTTTC. The V gene is TRBV19, the J gene TRBJ2-6; D gene unclear. V lost 6 bases, J lost 4 bases, and 13 bases lay in between. The CDR3 consists of 15 residues. Germline V gene lookup returns CDR1 LNHDA and CDR2 SQIVND (reference sequence).

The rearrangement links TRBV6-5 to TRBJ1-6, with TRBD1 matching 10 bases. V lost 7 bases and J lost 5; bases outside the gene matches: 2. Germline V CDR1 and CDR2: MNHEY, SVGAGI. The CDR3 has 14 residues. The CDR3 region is CASTGQGDNSPLHF. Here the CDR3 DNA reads TGTGCCAGCACCGGACAGGGGGATAATTCACCCCTCCACTTT.